Sequencing of this T cell receptor beta chain was carried out in a study of shared clonotypes between healthy human individuals. Trimming at V came to 2 bases and at J to 2 bases, leaving 7 bases not matched to a gene. This CDR3 has 17 residues. CDR1 SGHVS and CDR2 FNYEAQ come from the germline V gene. Produced via immunoSEQ multiplex PCR; TCRdb's table is partial and in-frame only. The table lists 1.6 million or so clones, roughly 98.5% of them singletons. The sequence was collected from a man aged 30 to 39 in good health. V is TRBV7-6 and J is TRBJ2-2; 8 bases align to TRBD2. Specimen: naive CD4+ T cells sorted from blood. Subset here: CD45RA+ positively selected. The CDR3 is CASSLLPGGLNTGELFF. CDR3 bases: TGTGCCAGCAGCTTATTACCGGGAGGGCTTAACACCGGGGAGCTGTTTTTT.